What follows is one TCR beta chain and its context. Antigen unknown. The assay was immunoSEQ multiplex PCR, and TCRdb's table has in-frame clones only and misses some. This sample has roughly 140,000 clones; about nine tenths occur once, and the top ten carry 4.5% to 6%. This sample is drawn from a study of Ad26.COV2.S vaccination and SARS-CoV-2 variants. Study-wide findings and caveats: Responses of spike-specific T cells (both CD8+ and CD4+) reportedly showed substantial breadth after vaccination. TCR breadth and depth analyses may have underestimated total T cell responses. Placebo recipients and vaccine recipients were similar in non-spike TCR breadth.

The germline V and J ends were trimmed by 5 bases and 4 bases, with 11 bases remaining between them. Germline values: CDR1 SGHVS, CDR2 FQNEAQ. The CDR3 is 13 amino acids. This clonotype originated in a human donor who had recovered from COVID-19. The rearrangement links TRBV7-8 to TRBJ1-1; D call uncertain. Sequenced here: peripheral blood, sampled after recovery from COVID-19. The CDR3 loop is CASSNVGVTEAFF. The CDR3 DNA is TGTGCCAGCAGCAACGTTGGGGTCACTGAAGCTTTCTTT. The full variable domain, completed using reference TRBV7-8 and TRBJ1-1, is GAGVSQSPRYKVAKRGQDVALRCDPISGHVSLFWYQQALGQGPEFLTYFQNEAQLDKSGLPSDRFFAERPEGSVSTLKIQRTQQEDSAVYLCASSNVGVTEAFFGQGTRLTVV.